Below are 2 T cell receptor beta chains sequenced from a single sample in a study of T-cell memory formation after mild COVID-19. TCRdb re-analysed the 5' RACE reads in MiXCR, keeping a single row per CDR3 protein. The sample includes roughly 260,000 distinct CDR3 sequences, 16% of them seen just once. Material: PBMCs or a T cell subset sorted from them (not recorded which). These receptors all stem from a man between 18 and 35 years old who had mild COVID-19 (a few samples of this study predate the infection). Cell type and time point are not known.

CDR3 protein: CASSLGMAASYEQYF. The DNA of the CDR3 is TGTGCCAGCAGCTTAGGAATGGCAGCCTCCTACGAGCAGTACTTC. The V and J genes are TRBV7-2 and TRBJ2-7; no reliable D call. In germline, CDR1 is SGHTA, CDR2 FQGNSA. V was clipped by 1 base and J by 0 bases, with 10 bases between them. There are 15 residues in the CDR3.

This clonotype has more than one count but fewer than ten. The V gene is TRBV7-2, the J gene TRBJ1-1; a weak D match, TRBD1 (5 bases). From germline, CDR1 is SGHTA and CDR2 FQGNSA. Trimming took off 5 bases at V and 8 bases at J, with 18 bases between the two ends. The CDR3 consists of 14 residues. Written as DNA, the CDR3 is TGTGCCAGCAGCCCCACCCAGGGCAGTTCCGAAGCTTTCTTT. Amino acid sequence: CASSPTQGSSEAFF.